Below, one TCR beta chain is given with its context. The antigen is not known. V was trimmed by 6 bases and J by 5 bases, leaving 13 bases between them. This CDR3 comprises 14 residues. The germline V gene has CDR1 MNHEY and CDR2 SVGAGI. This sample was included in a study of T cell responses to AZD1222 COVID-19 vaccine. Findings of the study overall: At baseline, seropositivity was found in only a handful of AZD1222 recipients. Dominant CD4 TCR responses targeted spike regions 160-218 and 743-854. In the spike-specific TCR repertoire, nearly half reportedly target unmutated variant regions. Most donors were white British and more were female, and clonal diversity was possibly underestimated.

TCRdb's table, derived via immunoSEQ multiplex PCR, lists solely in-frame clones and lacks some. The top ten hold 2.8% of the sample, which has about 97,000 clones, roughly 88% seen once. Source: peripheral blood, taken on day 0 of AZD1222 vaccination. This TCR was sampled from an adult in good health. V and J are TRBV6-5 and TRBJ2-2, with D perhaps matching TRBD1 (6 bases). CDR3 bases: TGTGCCAGCAGCCCATCGCAGGGGACCGGGGAGCTGTTTTTT. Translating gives CASSPSQGTGELFF.